The 22 T cell receptor beta chains below all came from one sample that was sequenced in a study of shared clonotypes between healthy human individuals. TCRdb's copy holds only in-frame clones and misses some; the assay was immunoSEQ multiplex PCR. The sample shows roughly 1.5 million clones, approximately 98% of them seen only once. The sample comprised naive CD4+ T cells sorted from blood. Subset: CD45RA+ positively selected. Source of these receptors: a young man in good health.

The V and J genes are TRBV6-1 and TRBJ2-5; D gene unclear. CDR1 MNHNS and CDR2 SASEGT come from the germline V gene. The germline V and J ends were trimmed by 6 bases and 3 bases, with 14 bases remaining between them. CDR3 length: 14 residues. The CDR3 loop is CASSHTRQKETQYF. CDR3 coding DNA: TGTGCCAGCAGCCACACTCGGCAGAAAGAGACCCAGTACTTC.

This clone occurred once. The V call is TRBV11-2, the J call TRBJ2-1; 7 bases match TRBD1. Looked up from germline, CDR1 is SGHAT and CDR2 is FQNNGV. The CDR3 sequence is 16 residues long. The junction had 15 bases not matched to a gene; V was cut back by 5 bases and J by 8 bases. CDR3 bases: TGTGCCAGCAGCCAAGGAGCGGCAGGGGGATCCGATGAGCAGTTCTTC. Its protein is CASSQGAAGGSDEQFF. The full variable domain, in which reference TRBV11-2 and TRBJ2-1 provide the parts outside the CDR3, is EAGVAQSPRYKIIEKRQSVAFWCNPISGHATLYWYQQILGQGPKLLIQFQNNGVVDDSQLPKDRFSAERLKGVDSTLKIQPAKLEDSAVYLCASSQGAAGGSDEQFFGPGTRLTVL.

V gene TRBV6-6 combines with J gene TRBJ2-7; TRBD2 matches 13 bases. The CDR3 totals 15 residues. The junction had 7 bases not matched to a gene; V was cut back by 6 bases and J by 5 bases. The V gene's germline CDR1 is MNHNY and CDR2 SVGAGI (reference sequence). The CDR3 spells CASRGLAGYVDEQYF. The CDR3 nucleotides read TGTGCCAGCAGGGGACTAGCGGGATACGTTGACGAGCAGTACTTC.

For the CDR3, the DNA is TGTGCCAGCTCACCAAGTGTAAAGGGCTCTGGAAACACCATATATTTT. Encoded protein: CASSPSVKGSGNTIYF. V gene TRBV18 combines with J gene TRBJ1-3; D gene ambiguous. Germline values: CDR1 KGHSH, CDR2 LQKENI. This CDR3 has 16 amino acids. Between the trimmed V and J ends, which lost 2 bases and 0 bases, there was a span of 11 bases.

The chain links TRBV2 to TRBJ1-5; D ambiguous. V lost 3 bases and J lost 7, with 13 bases in between. This CDR3 spans 14 amino acids. In germline, CDR1 is SNHLY, CDR2 FYNNEI. The CDR3 DNA sequence: TGTGCCAGCAGTGATATGGCCGTTCAACAGCCCCAGCATTTT. Its protein product is CASSDMAVQQPQHF.

The chain couples TRBV7-9 to TRBJ2-2; D is perhaps TRBD2 (5 bases). Germline V lookup: CDR1 SEHNR, CDR2 FQNEAQ (reference sequence). The CDR3 totals 13 residues. The V end was cut by 8 bases, the J end by 2 bases, with 9 bases between. Written as DNA, the CDR3 is TGTGCCAGCGCCCGGGGAAACACCGGGGAGCTGTTTTTT. Translated, it gives CASARGNTGELFF.

V gene TRBV7-3 combines with J gene TRBJ2-1; unclear D gene. The CDR3 totals 16 residues. In germline, CDR1 is SGHTA, CDR2 FQGTGA. Trimming stripped 2 bases from V and 0 bases from J, with 11 bases between. DNA for the CDR3: TGTGCCAGCAGCTTATACGGGCCTCGCTCCTACAATGAGCAGTTCTTC. Translated: CASSLYGPRSYNEQFF.

Comments on this clone: The same CDR3 also results from other DNA sequences found in this sample. DNA for the CDR3: TGTGCCAGCAGCTTAGCAGGGACGGAGACCCAGTACTTC. Translation gives CASSLAGTETQYF. The V call is TRBV7-9, the J call TRBJ2-5; D may be TRBD1 or TRBD2 (5 bases each). Germline lookup yields CDR1 SEHNR and CDR2 FQNEAQ (reference sequence). V lost 0 bases and J 5 bases, leaving 7 bases between the germline ends. The CDR3 is 13 residues long.

In regard to this clone: Additional DNA sequences in this sample encode the identical CDR3. The chain links TRBV5-1 to TRBJ2-7; 8 bases agree with TRBD2. Germline CDR1 is SGHRS and CDR2 is YFSETQ. The J segment lost 0 bases and the V segment lost 3 bases, leaving 2 bases of the junction unmatched. The CDR3 contains 14 residues. The chain's CDR3 is CASSSSGSSYEQYF. CDR3 DNA sequence: TGCGCCAGCAGCTCAAGCGGGAGCTCCTACGAGCAGTACTTC. The full variable domain, in which reference TRBV5-1 and TRBJ2-7 provide the parts outside the CDR3, is KAGVTQTPRYLIKTRGQQVTLSCSPISGHRSVSWYQQTPGQGLQFLFEYFSETQRNKGNFPGRFSGRQFSNSRSEMNVSTLELGDSALYLCASSSSGSSYEQYFGPGTRLTVT.

The V and J genes are TRBV10-3 and TRBJ1-3; D is ambiguous. CDR1 ENHRY and CDR2 SYGVKD come from the germline V gene. The length of the CDR3 is 15 residues. The V gene lost 3 bases and the J gene lost 0 bases, with 9 bases spanning the gap. DNA for the CDR3: TGTGCCATCAGTGATCACAGAGACTCTGGAAACACCATATATTTT. It specifies CAISDHRDSGNTIYF.

The V and J genes are TRBV6-5 and TRBJ2-5; D remains ambiguous. CDR1 and CDR2 (germline): MNHEY, SVGAGI. The V end lost 0 bases, the J end lost 7 bases, and 9 bases lay between the germline ends. The CDR3 covers 13 residues. The CDR3 nucleotides read TGTGCCAGCAGTTACTCGCATCTCGGGACCCAGTACTTC. Its protein product is CASSYSHLGTQYF.

This rearrangement joins TRBV11-2 to TRBJ2-1; D is unclear. This CDR3 is built from 17 residues. The germline V gene encodes CDR1 SGHAT and CDR2 FQNNGV. The ends were cut back, 1 base at V and 0 bases at J, with 13 bases in the middle. The CDR3 sequence is CASSLVARPSSYNEQFF. CDR3 coding DNA: TGTGCCAGCAGCTTAGTCGCAAGACCGAGCTCCTACAATGAGCAGTTCTTC.

V and J are TRBV27 and TRBJ2-4; 11 bases match TRBD1. The CDR3 is 16 amino acids. Germline V gene data show CDR1 as MNHEY and CDR2 as SMNVEV (reference sequence). V lost 3 bases and J lost 2; bases outside the gene matches: 3. The DNA of the CDR3 is TGTGCCAGCAGTTTCGGGACAGGGGGTTCCAAAAACATTCAGTACTTC. This translates into CASSFGTGGSKNIQYF.

The genes are TRBV20-1 and TRBJ2-5, with D uncertain. CDR3 size: 11 residues. Germline CDR1 is DFQATT and CDR2 is SNEGSKA (reference sequence). V dropped 8 bases and J dropped 4 bases, with 11 bases sitting between them. The CDR3 DNA reads as TGCAGTCCCAATAGCAGAGAGACCCAGTACTTC. This translates into CSPNSRETQYF.

This clone was detected once. V is TRBV4-1 and J is TRBJ2-5, with TRBD2 identical over 8 bases. CDR3 length: 14 amino acids. CDR1 and CDR2 (germline): MGHRA, YSYEKL. V was pared by 4 bases and J by 3 bases, with 4 bases of the junction left unmatched. CDR3 in amino acids: CASSPGTSKETQYF. For the CDR3, the DNA is TGCGCCAGCAGCCCCGGGACTAGTAAAGAGACCCAGTACTTC.

This clone showed up just once. The germline gene is not matched at one end of the junction; a read error may be the cause. This rearrangement joins TRBV5-1 to TRBJ1-2, with TRBD1 matching 12 bases. Germline V CDR1 and CDR2: SGHRS, YFSETQ. The length of the CDR3 is 14 residues. The CDR3 here is CASSFGTGGLLALF. The CDR3 region has the DNA TGCGCCAGCAGCTTCGGGACAGGGGGCTTATTGGCCCTCTTC.

This sequence joins TRBV2 and TRBJ2-7; TRBD2 agrees at 8 bases. The CDR3 runs 13 residues. CDR1 and CDR2 from the germline V gene are SNHLY and FYNNEI. The V segment lost 9 bases and the J segment 4 bases; nucleotides outside the gene matches: 8. CDR3 sequence (DNA): TGTGCCAGTCGTTCGACTAGCGAATACGAGCAGTACTTC. Encoded protein: CASRSTSEYEQYF.

The chain joins TRBV19 to TRBJ2-2; 7 bases agree with TRBD2. V gave up 5 bases and J gave up 0 bases; unmatched junction bases: 6. The CDR3 has 16 residues. Per germline, CDR1 LNHDA and CDR2 SQIVND (reference sequence). CDR3 region: CASSFQGGTNTGELFF. The CDR3, as DNA: TGTGCCAGTAGTTTTCAGGGAGGGACGAACACCGGGGAGCTGTTTTTT.

This clone occurred once. V and J are TRBV29-1 and TRBJ1-5; D is uncertain. Germline V gives CDR1 SQVTM, CDR2 ANQGSEA. Trimming took off 3 bases at V and 4 bases at J, with 10 bases between the two ends. The CDR3 extends over 13 amino acids. The CDR3 spells CSVEEGRNQPQHF. The DNA for the CDR3 is TGCAGCGTTGAGGAGGGTCGGAATCAGCCCCAGCATTTT. The complete variable domain, with remaining parts taken from reference TRBV29-1 and TRBJ1-5, reads SAVISQKPSRDICQRGTSLTIQCQVDSQVTMMFWYRQQPGQSLTLIATANQGSEATYESGFVIDKFPISRPNLTFSTLTVSNMSPEDSSIYLCSVEEGRNQPQHFGDGTRLSIL.

This chain uses TRBV5-1 with TRBJ1-5, with a weak D call TRBD1 (6 bases). Germline V gene data show CDR1 as SGHRS and CDR2 as YFSETQ. V shed 3 bases and J shed 0 bases, with 10 bases lying between them. The CDR3 loop spans 15 amino acids. CDR3 sequence (DNA): TGCGCCAGCAGCTCGACAGGAGATAGCAATCAGCCCCAGCATTTT. Protein sequence: CASSSTGDSNQPQHF. The variable domain in full, with the rest retrieved from reference TRBV5-1 and TRBJ1-5, is KAGVTQTPRYLIKTRGQQVTLSCSPISGHRSVSWYQQTPGQGLQFLFEYFSETQRNKGNFPGRFSGRQFSNSRSEMNVSTLELGDSALYLCASSSTGDSNQPQHFGDGTRLSIL.

The chain has TRBV6-5 and TRBJ2-7; 7 nucleotides align to TRBD2. With 11 bases clipped from V and 1 base from J, the junction kept 5 bases outside the gene matches. The CDR3 sequence is 12 residues long. Looked up from germline, CDR1 is MNHEY and CDR2 is SVGAGI. DNA for the CDR3: TGTGCCGTCCGGGACTATTCCTACGAGCAGTACTTC. Amino acids: CAVRDYSYEQYF.

This chain links TRBV7-9 with TRBJ2-7, with 9 bases matching TRBD1. The trim removed 1 base at V and 3 bases at J, leaving 7 bases unmatched. Germline CDR1 reads SEHNR; CDR2 reads FQNEAQ (reference sequence). This CDR3 has 16 amino acids. The chain's CDR3 is CASSLELGQGFYEQYF. CDR3 sequence (DNA): TGTGCCAGCAGCTTAGAACTGGGACAGGGCTTCTACGAGCAGTACTTC.